These 8 T cell receptor beta chains were sequenced from one sample in a study of molecular identifiers for immune sequencing clone quantification. TCRdb processed the PCR reads anew with MiXCR; each CDR3 protein has one entry. The sample yields 35,000 to 45,000 distinct CDR3 sequences, about 18% seen once. Sequenced: naive CD8+ T cells from blood, with Jurkat cell RNA spiked in. The subset denotes: FACS-sorted CD8+CD4-CCR7+CD45RA+ naive T cells. The receptors were gathered from a human donor in good health. Some libraries in this study had Jurkat cell RNA spiked in.

This clonotype was detected ten times or more. The chain couples TRBV7-9 to TRBJ2-3, with 7 bases identical to TRBD1. Germline values: CDR1 SEHNR, CDR2 FQNEAQ (reference sequence). This CDR3 is 16 amino acids long. Unmatched junction bases numbered 8, after V lost 5 bases and J lost 0 bases. For the CDR3, the DNA is TGTGCCAGCAGCCCCATCCGGACAGGTAGCACAGATACGCAGTATTTT. Translation: CASSPIRTGSTDTQYF.

As regards this clonotype: A single base separates this from a much larger clone, so it may be a read error. V usage is TRBV2 and J usage is TRBJ2-3; 9 bases are a match to TRBD2. The CDR3 runs to 16 residues. CDR1 is SNHLY, CDR2 FYNNEI, per germline. After removal of 4 bases from V and 3 bases from J, the junction contained 8 bases not matched to a gene. The CDR3: CASSAPAGGATDTQYF. In DNA form, the CDR3 reads TGTGCCAGCAGTGCCCCGGCGGGGGGGGCGACAGATACGCAGTATTTT.

In its sample, this clonotype was seen many times. The CDR3 region has the DNA TGTGCCAGCAGCCCCGCCCGGTCAGCCGCCCGGACCCAGTACTTC. Translated: CASSPARSAARTQYF. The V and J genes are TRBV13 and TRBJ2-5; no reliable D call. The germline V gene has CDR1 PRHDT and CDR2 FYEKMQ (reference sequence). The CDR3 contains 15 residues. V lost 5 bases and J 7 bases, leaving 20 bases between the germline ends.

The sample holds a few counts of this clonotype. This chain connects TRBV19 to TRBJ2-7; TRBD2 matches 13 bases. V trimming: 6 bases; J trimming: 11 bases; junction bases outside the gene matches: 4. The V gene's germline CDR1 is LNHDA and CDR2 SQIVND (reference sequence). The CDR3 runs 12 residues. The CDR3 is CASRGLAGVEYF. Written as DNA, the CDR3 is TGTGCCAGTAGAGGACTAGCGGGAGTTGAGTACTTC.

Turning to this clonotype: Since a much larger clone is just one base distant, this may be a read error. This rearrangement joins TRBV29-1 to TRBJ2-7; D not certain. V was cut by 4 bases and J by 1 base, with 14 bases left in between. Germline V gene data show CDR1 as SQVTM and CDR2 as ANQGSEA. This CDR3 spans 14 amino acids. CDR3 region: CSVGSSEGSYEQYF. The CDR3 DNA reads TGCAGCGTTGGTAGTTCCGAAGGGTCCTACGAGCAGTACTTC.

This chain connects TRBV6-2 or TRBV6-3 to TRBJ1-1; TRBD1 matches 7 bases. J was trimmed by 4 bases and V by 2 bases; bases with no gene match: 7. In germline, CDR1 is MNHEY, CDR2 SVGEGT. There are 15 residues in the CDR3. The CDR3 DNA follows: TGTGCCAGCAGTTACCTGACAGGGAGCAGCACTGAAGCTTTCTTT. Amino acid sequence: CASSYLTGSSTEAFF.

The chain carries TRBV7-9 and TRBJ2-7, with 13 bases aligning to TRBD2. The CDR3 totals 17 residues. Trimming took 5 bases from V and 0 from J; bases not matched to a gene: 7. CDR1 is SEHNR and CDR2 is FQNEAQ in the germline V gene (reference sequence). The DNA for the CDR3 is TGTGCCAGCAGCCCGAGGACTAGCGGGAGTGTCTCCTACGAGCAGTACTTC. Translating it yields CASSPRTSGSVSYEQYF.

Turning to this clonotype: This may be a read error, as it is one base from a much larger clone. J is TRBJ1-3 and V is TRBV27, with D perhaps TRBD1 (6 bases). Germline CDR1 is MNHEY and CDR2 is SMNVEV (reference sequence). The CDR3 consists of 18 residues. V dropped 5 bases and J dropped 0 bases, with 20 bases sitting between them. The CDR3 reads CASSPLALTGISGNTIYF. The CDR3 bases are TGTGCCAGCAGTCCCCTTGCCCTGACAGGCATCTCTGGAAACACCATATATTTT.